These 13 T cell receptor beta chains share one sample of origin, sequenced in a study of beta chain features in type 1 diabetes. Broader study findings: Among patients with Type 1 diabetes, TCRB CDR3s were moderately but significantly shorter in every one of the four CD4+ subsets.

Investigators reverse transcribed all isolated RNA, so they sequenced expressed TCRB transcripts. The table came from immunoSEQ multiplex PCR; TCRdb's copy has only in-frame clones and leaves some out. Of 250,000 to 300,000 clones detected, 24% appear once; the ten largest clones hold 0.012%. Antigens for these TCRs are unknown. The sample consisted of naive CD4+ T cells from blood. These receptors came from a woman in her twenties or thirties with type 1 diabetes.

A few counts support this clone. The rearrangement joins TRBV18 to TRBJ2-7; 8 bases agree with TRBD2. CDR1 is KGHSH, CDR2 LQKENI, per germline. The J segment lost 4 bases and the V segment lost 3 bases, leaving 14 bases of the junction unmatched. The CDR3 is 17 amino acids. CDR3 region: CASSPTASSGDWYEQYF. The CDR3 nucleotides are TGTGCCAGCTCACCTACGGCTAGTAGCGGGGACTGGTACGAGCAGTACTTC.

The chain joins TRBV4-1 to TRBJ1-5; 10 bases fit TRBD1. The junction had 8 bases not matched to a gene; V was cut back by 3 bases and J by 6 bases. The CDR3 has 16 residues. From germline, CDR1 is MGHRA and CDR2 YSYEKL. The CDR3 spells CASSQEGQGITQPQHF. CDR3 nucleotides: TGCGCCAGCAGCCAGGAGGGACAGGGGATTACTCAGCCCCAGCATTTT.

In its sample, this clone was seen a few times. The chain is built from TRBV30 and TRBJ1-4; no clear D gene. The CDR3 sequence is 11 residues long. CDR1 and CDR2 (germline): GTSNPN, SVGIG (reference sequence). V was clipped by 5 bases and J by 7 bases, with 8 bases between them. In nucleotides, the CDR3 is TGTGCCTGGGTTACGGGTGAAAAACTGTTTTTT. Protein: CAWVTGEKLFF.

This clone has more than one count but fewer than ten. V is TRBV30 and J is TRBJ2-3, with 9 bases matching TRBD2. CDR1 GTSNPN and CDR2 SVGIG come from the germline V gene (reference sequence). The CDR3 is 15 amino acids. V lost 6 bases to trimming and J lost 2 bases; unmatched junction nucleotides: 9. The CDR3 DNA sequence: TGTGCCTGTGAAGGCGGGAGGGCCCTCACAGATACGCAGTATTTT. Translation gives CACEGGRALTDTQYF.

The CDR3 spells CASSLQGGDTEAFF. CDR3 DNA sequence: TGTGCCAGCAGCTTACAGGGAGGCGACACTGAAGCTTTCTTT. The V call is TRBV11-2, the J call TRBJ1-1, with D possibly being TRBD1 (5 bases). Trimming stripped 2 bases from V and 3 bases from J, with 10 bases between. There are 14 residues in the CDR3. CDR1 and CDR2 (germline): SGHAT, FQNNGV.

V usage is TRBV30 and J usage is TRBJ2-7, with a weak D call TRBD2 (5 bases). Germline CDR1 and CDR2: GTSNPN and SVGIG (reference sequence). The CDR3 runs to 15 residues. Trimming cost V 3 bases and J 6 bases, with 21 bases left between them. The CDR3 DNA reads TGTGCCTGGAGGCCCAAAAAGGGAGCCTTGGGCGAGCAGTACTTC. This encodes CAWRPKKGALGEQYF.

The chain is built from TRBV9 and TRBJ2-1; 9 positions agree with TRBD2. There are 16 residues in the CDR3. V shed 3 bases, J shed 0 bases, and the junction held 4 bases outside the gene matches. CDR1 and CDR2 (germline): SGDLS, YYNGEE. The CDR3 DNA reads as TGTGCCAGCAGCGCTAGCGGGATGAGCTCCTACAATGAGCAGTTCTTC. It is translated as CASSASGMSSYNEQFF.

The chain has TRBV30 and TRBJ1-5; 9 nucleotides agree with TRBD1. The CDR3 has 14 residues. Germline values: CDR1 GTSNPN, CDR2 SVGIG (reference sequence). The V segment lost 4 bases and the J segment 7 bases; nucleotides outside the gene matches: 8. For the CDR3, the DNA is TGTGCCTGGACCTCTGGACAGGGGTACCAGCCCCAGCATTTT. Translating it yields CAWTSGQGYQPQHF.

The chain is built from TRBV2 and TRBJ2-1; possible D gene TRBD2, 5 bases. This CDR3 comprises 13 residues. Trimming took 4 bases from V and 2 from J, leaving 6 bases between them. CDR1 and CDR2 from the germline V gene are SNHLY and FYNNEI. The CDR3 coding sequence is TGTGCCAGCAGTGCCGGGGCCTACAATGAGCAGTTCTTC. It specifies CASSAGAYNEQFF.

V is TRBV30 and J is TRBJ2-7; 10 positions match TRBD2. The CDR3 loop spans 13 amino acids. CDR1 GTSNPN and CDR2 SVGIG come from the germline V gene (reference sequence). J was trimmed by 2 bases and V by 3 bases; bases with no gene match: 1. The CDR3 sequence is CAWRLAGAYEQYF. As DNA, the CDR3 is TGTGCCTGGAGGCTAGCGGGAGCCTACGAGCAGTACTTC.

This clone was observed a handful of times. V gene TRBV30 combines with J gene TRBJ2-5, with a tentative D call TRBD1 (5 bases). CDR1 GTSNPN and CDR2 SVGIG come from the germline V gene (reference sequence). The CDR3 covers 13 residues. V was pared by 5 bases and J by 4 bases, with 14 bases between. The CDR3 loop reads CAWAAGRGETQYF. The CDR3 region has the DNA TGTGCCTGGGCGGCAGGGCGTGGAGAGACCCAGTACTTC.

This clone was detected only a few times. V usage is TRBV9 and J usage is TRBJ1-2, with D maybe TRBD1 (6 bases). The CDR3 totals 14 residues. Germline V CDR1 and CDR2: SGDLS, YYNGEE. V was shortened by 4 bases and J by 5 bases, with 15 bases between the two germline ends. Here the CDR3 reads CASSTTPGEYGYTF. CDR3 bases: TGTGCCAGCAGCACCACTCCAGGGGAATATGGCTACACCTTC.

The table lists this clone with a few counts. J is TRBJ1-1 and V is TRBV23-1; tentative D call: TRBD1 (5 bases). TRBV23-1 is an ORF; its function is uncertain. The CDR3 spans 21 residues. V was trimmed by 0 bases and J by 0 bases, leaving 26 bases between them. The CDR3 sequence is CASSQSPQPRTGRLMNTEAFF. The DNA of the CDR3 is TGCGCCAGCAGTCAATCGCCCCAACCTCGAACAGGTCGACTCATGAACACTGAAGCTTTCTTT.